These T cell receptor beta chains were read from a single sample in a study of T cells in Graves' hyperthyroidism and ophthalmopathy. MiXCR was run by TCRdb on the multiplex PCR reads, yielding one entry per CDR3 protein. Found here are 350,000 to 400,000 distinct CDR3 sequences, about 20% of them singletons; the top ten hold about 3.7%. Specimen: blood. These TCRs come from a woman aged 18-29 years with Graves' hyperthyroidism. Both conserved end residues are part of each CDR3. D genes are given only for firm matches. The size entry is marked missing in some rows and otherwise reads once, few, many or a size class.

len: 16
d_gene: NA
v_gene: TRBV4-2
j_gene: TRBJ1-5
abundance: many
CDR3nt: TGTGCCAGCAGCCAAGAAAATTGGGGGGATCATCAGCCCCAGCATTTT
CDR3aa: CASSQENWGDHQPQHF

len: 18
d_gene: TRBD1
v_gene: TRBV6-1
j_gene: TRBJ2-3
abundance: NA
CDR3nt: TGTGCCAGCGTGGTGGGACAGGGCCCCGCCGCTAGCACAGATACGCAGTATTTT
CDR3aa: CASVVGQGPAASTDTQYF

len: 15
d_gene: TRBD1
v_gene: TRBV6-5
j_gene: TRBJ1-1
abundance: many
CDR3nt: TGTGCCAGCAGTTACTGGACAGGTCAGAACACTGAAGCTTTCTTT
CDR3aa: CASSYWTGQNTEAFF

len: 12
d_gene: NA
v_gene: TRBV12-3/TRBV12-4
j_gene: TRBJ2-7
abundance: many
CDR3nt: TGTGCCAGCAGCTATGGGTCTCACGAGCAGTACTTC
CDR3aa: CASSYGSHEQYF

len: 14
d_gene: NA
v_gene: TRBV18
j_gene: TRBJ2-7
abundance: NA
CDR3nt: TGTGCCAGCTCACTGCGACAGGATGGGTACGAGCAGTACTTC
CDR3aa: CASSLRQDGYEQYF

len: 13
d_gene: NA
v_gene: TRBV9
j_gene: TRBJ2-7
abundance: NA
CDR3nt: TGTGCCAGCAGCGTAGCTGGGTTGGACGAGCAGTACTTC
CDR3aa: CASSVAGLDEQYF

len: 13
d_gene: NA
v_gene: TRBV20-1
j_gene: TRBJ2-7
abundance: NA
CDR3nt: TGCAGTGCTAGCCCAGCGGAACTTTACGAGCAGTACTTC
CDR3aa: CSASPAELYEQYF

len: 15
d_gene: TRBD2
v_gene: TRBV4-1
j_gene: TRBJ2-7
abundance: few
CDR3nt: TGCGCCAGCAGCCCAGGGCGGGGGAACTCCTACGAGCAGTACTTC
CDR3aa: CASSPGRGNSYEQYF

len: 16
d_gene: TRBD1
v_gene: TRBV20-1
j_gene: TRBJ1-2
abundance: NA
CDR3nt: TGCAGTGCTACCCATTGGATCCGGGACAGGGACTATGGCTACACCTTC
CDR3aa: CSATHWIRDRDYGYTF

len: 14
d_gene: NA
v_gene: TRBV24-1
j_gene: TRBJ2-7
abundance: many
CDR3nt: TGTGCCACCAGTGAAGCAGGGCGCTCCTACGAGCAGTACTTC
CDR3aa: CATSEAGRSYEQYF

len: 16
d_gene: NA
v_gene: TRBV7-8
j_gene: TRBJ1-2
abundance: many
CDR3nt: TGTGCCAGCAGCCCCTCACGGGCAGCTACCCAATATGGCTACACCTTC
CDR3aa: CASSPSRAATQYGYTF

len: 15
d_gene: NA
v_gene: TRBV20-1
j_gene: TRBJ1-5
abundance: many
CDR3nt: TGCAGTGCTCGCCCGGGCCTATATAGCAATCAGCCCCAGCATTTT
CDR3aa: CSARPGLYSNQPQHF

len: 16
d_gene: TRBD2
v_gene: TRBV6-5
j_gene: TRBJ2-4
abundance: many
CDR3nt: TGTGCCAGCAGTTACCTTAGTAGCGGGGGAAAAAACATTCAGTACTTC
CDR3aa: CASSYLSSGGKNIQYF

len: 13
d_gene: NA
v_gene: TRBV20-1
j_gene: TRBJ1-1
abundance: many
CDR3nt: TGCAGTGGAGCCGGGGCGGTCACGGCTGAAGCTTTCTTT
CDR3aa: CSGAGAVTAEAFF

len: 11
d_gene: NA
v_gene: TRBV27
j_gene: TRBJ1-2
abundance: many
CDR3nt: TGTTACGGAGAGGGGATCTATGGCTACACCTTC
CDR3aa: CYGEGIYGYTF

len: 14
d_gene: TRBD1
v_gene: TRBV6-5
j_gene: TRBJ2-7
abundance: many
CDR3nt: TGTGCCAGCAGTTACCGGGACAGGAGCGTCGAGCAGTACTTC
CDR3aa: CASSYRDRSVEQYF

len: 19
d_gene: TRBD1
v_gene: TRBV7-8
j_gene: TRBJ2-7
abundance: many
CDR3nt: TGTGCCAGCAGCTCCCGTCCTCGTCTGACAGGGGGCGACTTGGGTGAGCAGTACTTC
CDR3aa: CASSSRPRLTGGDLGEQYF

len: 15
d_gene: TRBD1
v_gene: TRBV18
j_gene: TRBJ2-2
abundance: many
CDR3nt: TGTGCCAGCTCACAAGGACAGGGGAGCACCGGGGAGCTGTTTTTT
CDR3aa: CASSQGQGSTGELFF

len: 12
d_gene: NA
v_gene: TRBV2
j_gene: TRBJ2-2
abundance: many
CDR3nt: TGTGCCAAAAGCCCAGGTGGCGGGGAGCTGTTTTTT
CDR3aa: CAKSPGGGELFF

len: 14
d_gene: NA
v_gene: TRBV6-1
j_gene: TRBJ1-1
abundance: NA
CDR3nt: TGTGCCAGCAGTGATTGGGGGCGGAACACTGAAGCTTTCTTT
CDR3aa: CASSDWGRNTEAFF

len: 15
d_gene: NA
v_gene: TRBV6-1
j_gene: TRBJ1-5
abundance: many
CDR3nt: TGTGCCAGCAGTGAAGCGGGCGTCGGCAATCAGCCCCAGCATTTT
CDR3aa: CASSEAGVGNQPQHF